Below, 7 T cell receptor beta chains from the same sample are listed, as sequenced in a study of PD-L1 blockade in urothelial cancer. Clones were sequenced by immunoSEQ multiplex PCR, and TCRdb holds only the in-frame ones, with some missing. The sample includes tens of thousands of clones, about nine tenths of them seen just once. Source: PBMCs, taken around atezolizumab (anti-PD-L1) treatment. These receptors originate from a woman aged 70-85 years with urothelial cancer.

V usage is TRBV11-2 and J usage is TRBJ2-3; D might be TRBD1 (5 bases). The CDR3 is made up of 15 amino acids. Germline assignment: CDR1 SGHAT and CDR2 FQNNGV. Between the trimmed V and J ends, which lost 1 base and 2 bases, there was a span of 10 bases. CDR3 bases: TGTGCCAGCAGCTTAGGGAGCAGGGCCACAGATACGCAGTATTTT. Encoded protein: CASSLGSRATDTQYF.

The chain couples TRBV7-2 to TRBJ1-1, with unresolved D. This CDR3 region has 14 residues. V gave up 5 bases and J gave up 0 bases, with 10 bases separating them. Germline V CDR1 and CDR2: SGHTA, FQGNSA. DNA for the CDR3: TGTGCCAGCAGCCGAGGCATGATGAACACTGAAGCTTTCTTT. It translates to CASSRGMMNTEAFF.

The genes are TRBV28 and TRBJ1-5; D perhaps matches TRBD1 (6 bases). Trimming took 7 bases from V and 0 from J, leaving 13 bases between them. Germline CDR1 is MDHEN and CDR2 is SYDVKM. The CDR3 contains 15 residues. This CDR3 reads CASKSGTSSNQPQHF. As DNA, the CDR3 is TGTGCCAGCAAATCCGGGACATCTAGCAATCAGCCCCAGCATTTT. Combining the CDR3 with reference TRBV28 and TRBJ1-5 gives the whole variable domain DVKVTQSSRYLVKRTGEKVFLECVQDMDHENMFWYRQDPGLGLRLIYFSYDVKMKEKGDIPEGYSVSREKKERFSLILESASTNQTSMYLCASKSGTSSNQPQHFGDGTRLSIL.

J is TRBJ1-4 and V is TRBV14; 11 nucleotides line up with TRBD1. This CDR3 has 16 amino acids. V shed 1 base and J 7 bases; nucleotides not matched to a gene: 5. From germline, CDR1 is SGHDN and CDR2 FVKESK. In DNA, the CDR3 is TGTGCCAGCAGCCAAGGGACAGGGGGCCTGGGTGAAAAACTGTTTTTT. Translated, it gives CASSQGTGGLGEKLFF. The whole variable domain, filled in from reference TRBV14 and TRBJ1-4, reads EAGVTQFPSHSVIEKGQTVTLRCDPISGHDNLYWYRRVMGKEIKFLLHFVKESKQDESGMPNNRFLAERTGGTYSTLKVQPAELEDSGVYFCASSQGTGGLGEKLFFGSGTQLSVL.

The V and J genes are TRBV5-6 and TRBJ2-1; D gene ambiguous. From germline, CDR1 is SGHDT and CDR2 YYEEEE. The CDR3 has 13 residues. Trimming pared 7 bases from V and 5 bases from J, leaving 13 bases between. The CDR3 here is CASLGQANNEQFF. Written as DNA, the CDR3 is TGTGCCAGCCTTGGGCAGGCCAACAATGAGCAGTTCTTC.

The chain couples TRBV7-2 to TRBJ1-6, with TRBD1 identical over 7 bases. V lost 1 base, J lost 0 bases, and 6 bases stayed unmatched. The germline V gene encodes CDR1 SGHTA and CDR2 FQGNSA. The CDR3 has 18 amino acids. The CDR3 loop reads CASSLGPGGSSYNSPLHF. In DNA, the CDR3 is TGTGCCAGCAGCTTAGGTCCAGGGGGGAGCTCCTATAATTCACCCCTCCACTTT.

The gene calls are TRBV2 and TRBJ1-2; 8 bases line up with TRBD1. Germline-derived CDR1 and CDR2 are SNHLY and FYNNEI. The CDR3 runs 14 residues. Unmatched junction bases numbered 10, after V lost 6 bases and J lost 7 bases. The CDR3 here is CASRTQGGIGGYTF. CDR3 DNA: TGTGCCAGCAGAACACAGGGGGGTATTGGTGGCTACACCTTC.